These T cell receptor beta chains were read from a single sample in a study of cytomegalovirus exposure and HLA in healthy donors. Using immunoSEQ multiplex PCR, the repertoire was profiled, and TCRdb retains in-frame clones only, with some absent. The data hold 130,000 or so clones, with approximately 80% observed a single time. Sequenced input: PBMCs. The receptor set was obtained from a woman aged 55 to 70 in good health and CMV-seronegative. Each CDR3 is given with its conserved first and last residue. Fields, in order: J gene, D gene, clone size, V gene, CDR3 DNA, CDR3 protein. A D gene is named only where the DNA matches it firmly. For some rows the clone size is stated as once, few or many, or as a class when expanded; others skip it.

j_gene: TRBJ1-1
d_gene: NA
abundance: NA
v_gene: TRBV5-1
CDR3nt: TGCGCCAGCAGCTTGTCAGGTTACGACACTGAAGCTTTCTTT
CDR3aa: CASSLSGYDTEAFF

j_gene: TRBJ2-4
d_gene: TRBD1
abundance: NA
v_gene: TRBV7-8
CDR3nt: TGTGCCAGCAGCGATCGGACAGGGGAGGGAAGCATTCAGTACTTC
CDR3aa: CASSDRTGEGSIQYF

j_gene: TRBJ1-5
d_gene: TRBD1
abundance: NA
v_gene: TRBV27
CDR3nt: TGTGCCAGCAGGGCGGACAGGGATATTAGGAGCAATCAGCCCCAGCATTTT
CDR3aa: CASRADRDIRSNQPQHF

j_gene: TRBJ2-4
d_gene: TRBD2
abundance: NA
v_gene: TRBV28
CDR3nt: TGTGCCAGCAGCCAACTCCCCGGGACTAGCGGGGGGGCAAACATTCAGTACTTC
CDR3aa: CASSQLPGTSGGANIQYF

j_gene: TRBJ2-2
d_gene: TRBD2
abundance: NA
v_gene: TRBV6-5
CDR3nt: TGTGCCAGCAGGAATAGCGGGAGAGGGGGGGAGCTGTTTTTT
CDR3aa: CASRNSGRGGELFF

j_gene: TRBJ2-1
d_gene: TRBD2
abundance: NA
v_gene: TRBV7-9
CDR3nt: TGTGCCAGCAGTTCAGCCCACCTAGCGGGAGGGCCAGGTGAGCAGTTCTTC
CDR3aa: CASSSAHLAGGPGEQFF

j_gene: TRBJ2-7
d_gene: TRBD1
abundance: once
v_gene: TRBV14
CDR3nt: TGTGCCAGCAGCCCCCGGGGACAGGGTAACGAGCAGTACTTC
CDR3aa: CASSPRGQGNEQYF

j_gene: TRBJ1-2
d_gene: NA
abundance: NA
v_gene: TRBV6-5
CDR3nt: TGTGCCAGCAGGAGGGAGGTGGCGGGCTATGGCTACACCTTC
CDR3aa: CASRREVAGYGYTF

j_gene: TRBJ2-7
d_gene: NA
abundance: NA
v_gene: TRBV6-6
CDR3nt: TGTGCCAGCAGTTACGGCCAGGATTTCTACGAGCAGTACTTC
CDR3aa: CASSYGQDFYEQYF

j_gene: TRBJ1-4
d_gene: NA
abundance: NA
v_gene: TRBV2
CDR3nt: TGTGCCAGCAGTGTTCAACAGGGCAGTGAAAAACTGTTTTTT
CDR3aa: CASSVQQGSEKLFF

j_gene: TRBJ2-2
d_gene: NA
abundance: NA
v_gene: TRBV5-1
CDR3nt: TGCGCCAGCAGCTTGGGGACAGCGAACACCGGGGAGCTGTTTTTT
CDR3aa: CASSLGTANTGELFF

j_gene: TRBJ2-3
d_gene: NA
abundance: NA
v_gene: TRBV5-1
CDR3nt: TGCGCCAGCAGCTTCGCGAGCACAGATACGCAGTATTTT
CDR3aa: CASSFASTDTQYF

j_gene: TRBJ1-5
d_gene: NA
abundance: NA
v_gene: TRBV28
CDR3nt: TGTGCCAGCAGCCAGATGACTGGTCAGCCCCAGCATTTT
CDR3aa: CASSQMTGQPQHF

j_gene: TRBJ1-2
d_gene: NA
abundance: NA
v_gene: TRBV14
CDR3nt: TGTGCCAGCAGCCGGTTAGAAGTGACTGTCTATGGCTACACCTTC
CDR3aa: CASSRLEVTVYGYTF

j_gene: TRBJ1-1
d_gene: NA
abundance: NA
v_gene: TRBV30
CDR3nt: TGTGCCTGGCAACAGGTGAACACTGAAGCTTTCTTT
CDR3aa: CAWQQVNTEAFF

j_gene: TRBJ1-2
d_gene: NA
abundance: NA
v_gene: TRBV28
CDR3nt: TGTGCCAGCAACAACAGGATCGATGGCTACACCTTC
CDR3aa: CASNNRIDGYTF

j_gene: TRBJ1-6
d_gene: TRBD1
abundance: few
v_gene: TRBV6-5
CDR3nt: TGTGCCAGCAGTAAGACAGGGGCACCCCTCCACTTT
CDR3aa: CASSKTGAPLHF

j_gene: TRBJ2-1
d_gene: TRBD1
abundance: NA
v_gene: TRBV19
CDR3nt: TGTGCCAGTAGTAAGACCCCGGGACAGAGATTTTACAATGAGCAGTTCTTC
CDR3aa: CASSKTPGQRFYNEQFF

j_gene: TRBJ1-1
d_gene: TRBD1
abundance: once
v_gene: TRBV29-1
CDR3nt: TGCAGCGGGGACAGCCTGAACACTGAAGCTTTCTTT
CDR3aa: CSGDSLNTEAFF

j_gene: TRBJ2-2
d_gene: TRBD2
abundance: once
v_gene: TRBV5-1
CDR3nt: TGCGCCAGCAGCTTCTCGTCCGGCGGGAGAAGCGGGGAGCTGTTTTTT
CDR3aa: CASSFSSGGRSGELFF

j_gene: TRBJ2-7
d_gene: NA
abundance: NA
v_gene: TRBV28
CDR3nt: TGTGCCAGCAGTCCAGTGGGGGGACCGCCTAAATCCTACGAGCAGTACTTC
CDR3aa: CASSPVGGPPKSYEQYF

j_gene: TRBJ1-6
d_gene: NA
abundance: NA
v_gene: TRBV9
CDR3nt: TGTGCCAGCAGCCAGGGGACGGCCTCCTATAATTCACCCCTCCACTTT
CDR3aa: CASSQGTASYNSPLHF

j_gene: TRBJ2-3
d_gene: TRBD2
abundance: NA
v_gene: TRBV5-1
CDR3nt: TGCGCCAGCAGCTTGGCCGCTAGCGGGAGGGGAACAGATACGCAGTATTTT
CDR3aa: CASSLAASGRGTDTQYF

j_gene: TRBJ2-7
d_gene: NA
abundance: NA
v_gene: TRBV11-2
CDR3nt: TGTGCCAGCAGCCTAGAAGTAGGGGTGACCTACGAGCAGTACTTC
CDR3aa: CASSLEVGVTYEQYF